The 19 T cell receptor beta chains presented below share a single source sample, sequenced in a study of CXCR3-negative and CXCR3-positive naive CD8 T cells. The authors made the TRB cDNA libraries by 5' RACE using UMI labels. With the 5' RACE reads reprocessed, TCRdb shows one record per CDR3 protein and no DNA. The sample totals under 85,000 distinct CDR3 sequences. The source material was naive CXCR3- CD8+ T cells from blood. The subset here: CD45RO-CCR7+CD27+CD95- naive CD8+ T cells lacking CXCR3 (TNR3-). The receptor source for this set is a human donor in good health. Some clones in this sample may be carry-over from other donors' samples.

The chain combines TRBV6-5 with TRBJ2-7. The CDR3 sequence is 14 residues long. Germline CDR1 and CDR2: MNHEY and SVGAGI. CDR3 protein: CASSNGLDPYEQYF.

V gene TRBV11-3 combines with J gene TRBJ1-1. Germline CDR1 reads SGHNT; CDR2 reads YENEEA. The CDR3 has 14 amino acids. The CDR3 protein is CASTPRGLNTEAFF. Full variable domain (rest looked up from reference TRBV11-3 and TRBJ1-1): EAGVVQSPRYKIIEKKQPVAFWCNPISGHNTLYWYLQNLGQGPELLIRYENEEAVDDSQLPKDRFSAERLKGVDSTLKIQPAELGDSAVYLCASTPRGLNTEAFFGQGTRLTVV.

The V gene is TRBV20-1, the J gene TRBJ2-2. The CDR3 totals 13 residues. Germline CDR1 and CDR2: DFQATT and SNEGSKA (reference sequence). CDR3 protein: CSARDMGSGELFF.

V is TRBV11-2 and J is TRBJ2-7; TCRdb selects TRBD1, and the lack of DNA leaves this call unchecked. In germline, CDR1 is SGHAT, CDR2 FQNNGV. The CDR3 is made up of 14 amino acids. The CDR3 protein is CASSLRDRDNEQYF.

The chain uses TRBV29-1 and TRBJ2-2; the D call of TRBD2 rests on TCRdb alone, since no DNA is present to check it. The CDR3 spans 14 residues. Germline V gives CDR1 SQVTM, CDR2 ANQGSEA. This CDR3 is CSVESGQRVAELFF.

CDR3 in amino acids: CSVTSEGAAAEAFF. This chain joins TRBV29-1 and TRBJ1-1; with no DNA, the TCRdb D assignment of TRBD1 cannot be verified. The CDR3 covers 14 residues. Germline CDR1 and CDR2: SQVTM and ANQGSEA.

Considering frequency, this clonotype is medium-sized (0.01 to 0.1%). The genes are TRBV7-6 and TRBJ2-7; TCRdb's D gene call, TRBD2, goes unchecked for lack of DNA. CDR1 and CDR2 from the germline V gene are SGHVS and FNYEAQ. The CDR3 totals 15 residues. The CDR3 sequence is CASSPMTSASYEQYF.

This chain connects TRBV6-4 to TRBJ2-3; the TCRdb D gene call, TRBD2, has no DNA to confirm it. This CDR3 contains 14 residues. Germline CDR1 MRHNA, CDR2 SNTAGT. The CDR3 reads CASSGTSGADTQYF.

CDR3: CSARGRGGSSYNEQFF. The V call is TRBV20-1, the J call TRBJ2-1; TCRdb lists TRBD1, though no DNA is available to test this call. This CDR3 comprises 16 residues. CDR1 is DFQATT, CDR2 SNEGSKA, per germline (reference sequence).

The CDR3 spells CASSSGDFPNTGELFF. The chain combines TRBV7-2 with TRBJ2-2; TCRdb outputs TRBD1, but without DNA this stays unchecked. The CDR3 runs to 16 residues. CDR1 and CDR2 from the germline V gene are SGHTA and FQGNSA.

This chain links TRBV6-1 with TRBJ2-2; the TCRdb call, TRBD1, lacks DNA for checking. The CDR3 is 15 amino acids. CDR1 and CDR2 from the germline V gene are MNHNS and SASEGT. The CDR3 is CASSDPLFGTGELFF.

The chain links TRBV6-5 to TRBJ2-2. Germline loops: CDR1 MNHEY, CDR2 SVGAGI. This CDR3 spans 16 amino acids. The CDR3 spells CASSYSMGTNTGELFF.

This chain connects TRBV5-1 to TRBJ2-1; the D gene TCRdb calls, TRBD1, cannot be checked with no DNA. Germline CDR1 reads SGHRS; CDR2 reads YFSETQ. This CDR3 comprises 14 residues. The CDR3 loop reads CASSLGGGLHEQFF.

This chain uses TRBV29-1 with TRBJ2-7; the D call from TCRdb, TRBD1, cannot be confirmed without DNA. Germline V gene lookup returns CDR1 SQVTM and CDR2 ANQGSEA. This CDR3 is built from 15 residues. CDR3 protein: CSVVKLTGLVYEQYF.

The rearrangement links TRBV6-2 or TRBV6-3 to TRBJ2-5; TCRdb's assignment of TRBD1 cannot be checked, as there is no DNA. Germline loops: CDR1 MNHEY, CDR2 SVGEGT. The CDR3 has 15 residues. The chain's CDR3 is CASSYSSSGGETQYF.

Here the CDR3 reads CASSDWTRGNTIYF. The gene calls are TRBV6-1 and TRBJ1-3. The length of the CDR3 is 14 residues. Germline-derived CDR1 and CDR2 are MNHNS and SASEGT.

The chain links TRBV6-2 or TRBV6-3 to TRBJ2-7; TCRdb's D gene call, TRBD1, goes unchecked for lack of DNA. The CDR3 contains 13 residues. Germline values: CDR1 MNHEY, CDR2 SVGEGT. The CDR3 here is CASTDRLSYEQYF.

This chain links TRBV6-5 with TRBJ2-2; the TCRdb call, TRBD1, lacks DNA for checking. CDR1 is MNHEY, CDR2 SVGAGI, per germline. The CDR3 is 15 amino acids. The CDR3 here is CASSYSGGDTGELFF.

This sequence joins TRBV7-6 and TRBJ2-5; TCRdb's D call, TRBD2, is unchecked because there is no DNA. CDR1 and CDR2 (germline): SGHVS, FNYEAQ. The CDR3 loop spans 18 amino acids. CDR3 protein: CASSFAGATSGGQETQYF.